The clone carrying this T cell receptor beta chain showed up just a few times. Its antigen remains unidentified. V lost 1 base and J lost 1; bases outside the gene matches: 2. Per the germline V gene, CDR1 is KGHSH and CDR2 is LQKENI. The CDR3 has 15 amino acids. These data originate in a study of human T cells and chemical hapten exposure. Time point in this sample: pre-sensitization, week 0. Stated treatment: therapeutic diphenylcyclopropenone sensitization with weekly scalp DPC. Total RNA was isolated from whole blood that had not been fractionated. TCRdb re-analysed the RACE reads in MiXCR, keeping a single row per CDR3 protein. The repertoire holds roughly 50,000 distinct CDR3 sequences, with around a tenth as singletons. Study findings and constraints: Given that the donors had alopecia, their immune response may differ from that seen in healthy people.

This clonotype was obtained from a woman aged 25 to 39 with alopecia areata. Some clones in this sample may be carry-over from other donors' samples. The genes are TRBV18 and TRBJ1-1, with TRBD1 matching over 8 bases. The source material was whole blood, sampled in connection with sensitization to the hapten diphenylcyclopropenone (DPC). The CDR3 is CASSPRQGANTEAFF. CDR3 sequence (DNA): TGTGCCAGCTCACCACGTCAGGGGGCGAACACTGAAGCTTTCTTT.